These 29 T cell receptor beta chains originate from one sample sequenced in a study of regulatory T cells in long-lasting Graves disease. Specified time point: newly diagnosed GD, antithyroid drugs for less than 3 months. PBMC RNA served as the TCR library source. iRepertoire HTBI primers and Arm-PCR of CDR3 regions built TCR beta libraries. TCRdb redid the calling of the multiplex PCR reads with MiXCR, one entry per CDR3 protein. Of 440,000 or so distinct CDR3 sequences listed, 14% to 15% are singletons. The sample was also reused in another study, on T cells in Graves' hyperthyroidism and ophthalmopathy.

The specimen comprised peripheral blood mononuclear cells (PBMCs), sampled at new diagnosis, from a patient treated with antithyroid drugs. These receptors originate from a woman aged 25 to 39 with Graves disease.

This clonotype was seen just once. Germline is not matched at one junction end, which may reflect a read error. CDR3 loop: CSARGTDEQFF. The CDR3 nucleotides are TGCAGTGCCAGAGGCACCGATGAGCAGTTCTTC. The chain has TRBV20-1 and TRBJ2-1; D unresolved. Germline CDR1 reads DFQATT; CDR2 reads SNEGSKA (reference sequence). CDR3 length equals 11 residues.

The V gene is TRBV6-1, the J gene TRBJ2-5, with 11 bases lining up with TRBD2. The germline gives CDR1 MNHNS, CDR2 SASEGT. J gave up 5 bases and V 10 bases, and 30 bases lay outside the gene matches. The length of the CDR3 is 21 residues. The CDR3 DNA is TGTGCCATAAATCGACTAGCGGGAAGGCGGTTTGGGAGGAAGAACTGGGAGACCCAGTACTTC. This codes for CAINRLAGRRFGRKNWETQYF.

This clonotype was counted between two and nine times. V usage is TRBV28 and J usage is TRBJ2-2; the match to TRBD2 covers 8 bases. Trimming removed 2 bases from V and 0 bases from J; junction bases left unmatched: 11. Germline V lookup: CDR1 MDHEN, CDR2 SYDVKM. CDR3 length: 19 residues. CDR3 loop: CASSLVLGLAAPNTGELFF. For the CDR3, the DNA is TGTGCCAGCAGTTTAGTCTTAGGACTAGCCGCCCCGAACACCGGGGAGCTGTTTTTT.

This clonotype was seen only a few times. The rearrangement uses TRBV7-7 and TRBJ2-2; the D gene is possibly TRBD2 (5 bases). The germline V gene encodes CDR1 SSHAT and CDR2 FNYEAQ (reference sequence). The CDR3 runs to 14 residues. The CDR3 DNA sequence: TGTGCTAGCGCCCAGGCGTTTGACACCGGGGAGCTGTTTTTT. This encodes CASAQAFDTGELFF. Using reference TRBV7-7 and TRBJ2-2 for the parts outside the CDR3, the full variable domain is GAGVSQSPRYKVTKRGQDVTLRCDPISSHATLYWYQQALGQGPEFLTYFNYEAQPDKSGLPSDRFSAERPEGSISTLTIQRTEQRDSAMYRCASAQAFDTGELFFGEGSRLTVL.

The chain couples TRBV9 to TRBJ2-2, with 9 nucleotides matching TRBD1. The CDR3 length is 15 residues. The germline CDR1 and CDR2 sequences are SGDLS and YYNGEE. V dropped 1 base and J dropped 6; count of bases not matched to a gene: 4. The CDR3 region is CASSVTGGGPGELFF. The CDR3, as DNA: TGTGCCAGCAGCGTAACAGGGGGCGGCCCCGGGGAGCTGTTTTTT.

This clonotype has at least ten counts. The chain is built from TRBV6-1 and TRBJ2-2, with 7 bases that match TRBD2. The CDR3 spans 14 residues. CDR1 is MNHNS, CDR2 SASEGT, per germline. Germline trimming cut 2 bases from V and 6 bases from J; bases unmatched to any gene: 3. CDR3: CASSEYGGAGELFF. The DNA for the CDR3 is TGTGCCAGCAGTGAATATGGGGGGGCCGGGGAGCTGTTTTTT.

In the case of this clonotype: A much larger clone differs from this one at a single base, so this may be a read error. The chain uses TRBV5-4 and TRBJ2-3; the D call may be TRBD1 or TRBD2 (5 bases each). CDR1 is SGHNT and CDR2 is YYREEE in the germline V gene (reference sequence). There are 12 residues in the CDR3. The CDR3: CVSSPVGHTQYF. CDR3 in DNA: TGTGTCAGCAGCCCAGTGGGACATACGCAGTATTTT.

Worth noting for this clonotype: This may arise from a read error, as a much more abundant clone is one base away. The CDR3 end shows no conserved phenylalanine or tryptophan, and so a read error is likely. The rearrangement joins TRBV6-1 to TRBJ2-5; no clear D gene. The germline CDR1 and CDR2 sequences are MNHNS and SASEGT. V was trimmed by 8 bases and J by 5 bases, leaving 6 bases between them. The CDR3 is 10 residues long. CDR3: CASPDETQYL. The CDR3 DNA is TGTGCCAGCCCCGACGAGACCCAGTACCTC.

The chain has TRBV7-8 and TRBJ1-3; the match to TRBD1 covers 7 bases. In germline, CDR1 is SGHVS, CDR2 FQNEAQ. The CDR3 has 16 amino acids. After removal of 0 bases from V and 11 bases from J, the junction contained 13 bases not matched to a gene. In DNA form, the CDR3 reads TGTGCCAGCAGCTTAGCGCCTCCGGGACAGAGTAGCGCCATATATTTT. It codes for CASSLAPPGQSSAIYF. Supplemented by reference TRBV7-8 and TRBJ1-3, the full variable domain reads GAGVSQSPRYKVAKRGQDVALRCDPISGHVSLFWYQQALGQGPEFLTYFQNEAQLDKSGLPSDRFFAERPEGSVSTLKIQRTQQEDSAVYLCASSLAPPGQSSAIYFGEGSWLTVV.

The chain couples TRBV30 to TRBJ2-7; a possible D gene is TRBD1 (6 bases). Germline V gene data show CDR1 as GTSNPN and CDR2 as SVGIG (reference sequence). The CDR3 has 14 residues. V lost 5 bases and J 6 bases, leaving 20 bases between the germline ends. The CDR3 bases are TGTGCCTGGTCGTCGGAACAGGGTCGGGTCGAGCAGTACTTC. Its translation is CAWSSEQGRVEQYF.

J is TRBJ1-1 and V is TRBV14; D unclear. Germline V gene sequence: CDR1 SGHDN, CDR2 FVKESK. Trimming left V 7 bases short and J 4 bases short, with 13 bases between. The CDR3 loop spans 13 amino acids. CDR3 sequence (DNA): TGTGCCAGCACCCAGCGGGGTCGCACTGAAGCTTTCTTT. Translation gives CASTQRGRTEAFF.

This clonotype was seen ten or more times. V and J are TRBV12-3 or TRBV12-4 and TRBJ1-2, with D unresolved. The V and J ends lost 3 bases and 4 bases respectively, with 3 bases between them. The CDR3 contains 11 residues. Here the CDR3 reads CASSFSYGYTF. CDR3 nucleotides: TGTGCCAGCAGTTTCTCCTATGGCTACACCTTC.

In its sample, this clonotype was seen a few times. As DNA, the CDR3 is TGTGCCAGCAGTCAGGGACAGTGGTCCGACGGCTACACCTTC. The encoded protein is CASSQGQWSDGYTF. J is TRBJ1-2 and V is TRBV25-1; TRBD1 agrees at 7 bases. J lost 8 bases, V lost 5 bases, and 11 bases had no gene match. The CDR3 is 14 amino acids. The germline gives CDR1 MGHDK, CDR2 SYGVNS.

This clonotype has ten or more counts. This sequence joins TRBV29-1 and TRBJ2-1; 7 bases fit TRBD2. J gave up 5 bases and V 2 bases, and 6 bases lay outside the gene matches. Looked up from germline, CDR1 is SQVTM and CDR2 is ANQGSEA. This CDR3 has 14 residues. In DNA, the CDR3 is TGCAGCGTTGAAATACCGGGACTACACAATGAGCAGTTCTTC. Translated: CSVEIPGLHNEQFF.

This rearrangement joins TRBV18 to TRBJ1-5; the D gene is possibly TRBD1 (5 bases). The CDR3 consists of 18 residues. With 6 bases removed from V and 2 bases from J, the gap between germline ends came to 23 bases. Germline V lookup: CDR1 KGHSH, CDR2 LQKENI. The CDR3 protein is CASSQYGHSPSGNQPQHF. CDR3 in DNA: TGTGCCAGCTCGCAATACGGACACTCCCCATCTGGCAATCAGCCCCAGCATTTT.

The chain joins TRBV12-3 or TRBV12-4 to TRBJ2-3, with 7 bases aligning to TRBD2. After removal of 4 bases from V and 4 bases from J, the junction contained 14 bases not matched to a gene. The CDR3 covers 17 residues. The CDR3 DNA reads TGTGCCAGCAGTTCCCTCTTGGGGCGGGAGCGCGCAGATACGCAGTATTTT. Translation gives CASSSLLGRERADTQYF.

The table lists this clonotype with many counts. The V and J genes are TRBV6-1 and TRBJ2-7, with a tentative D call TRBD1 (6 bases). The CDR3 totals 17 residues. Germline CDR1 and CDR2: MNHNS and SASEGT. V lost 1 base and J lost 3, with 19 bases in between. The CDR3 is CASSEGYRARDGYEQYF. CDR3 nucleotides: TGTGCCAGCAGTGAAGGGTACAGGGCCCGGGACGGCTACGAGCAGTACTTC.

This clonotype was seen repeatedly, ten times or more. This chain links TRBV30 with TRBJ2-7; 9 nucleotides line up with TRBD2. The CDR3 extends over 14 amino acids. The V gene end was trimmed by 5 bases and the J gene end by 0 bases; junction bases not matched to a gene: 5. Germline assignment: CDR1 GTSNPN and CDR2 SVGIG (reference sequence). CDR3 in amino acids: CAWGTSGSSYEQYF. The DNA for the CDR3 is TGTGCCTGGGGAACTAGCGGGTCCTCCTACGAGCAGTACTTC.

This chain joins TRBV15 and TRBJ1-5; D may be TRBD1 (5 bases). V was pared by 3 bases and J by 11 bases, with 20 bases between. CDR3 length equals 15 residues. CDR1 LNHNV and CDR2 YYDKDF come from the germline V gene (reference sequence). The CDR3 here is CATSSGTLGDGTQHF. The CDR3 nucleotides read TGTGCCACCAGCAGCGGGACCCTTGGGGACGGGACCCAGCATTTT.

In this sample, this clonotype turned up once. This chain joins TRBV7-9 and TRBJ2-1; D possibly corresponds to TRBD1 (5 bases). CDR3 size: 14 residues. Germline V gives CDR1 SEHNR, CDR2 FQNEAQ (reference sequence). V gave up 5 bases and J gave up 10 bases, with 18 bases separating them. The CDR3 here is CASSPRQSSYEQFF. In nucleotides, the CDR3 is TGTGCCAGCAGCCCGAGACAGAGCTCCTACGAGCAGTTCTTC.

The chain recombines TRBV12-3 or TRBV12-4 with TRBJ2-2; the match to TRBD2 covers 10 bases. The junction had 14 bases not matched to a gene; V was cut back by 5 bases and J by 8 bases. The CDR3 loop spans 17 amino acids. The DNA for the CDR3 is TGTGCCAGCAGTCCAACCTTTAGCGGGAGGATTGGAGGGGAGCTGTTTTTT. It is translated as CASSPTFSGRIGGELFF.

The rearrangement links TRBV7-2 to TRBJ1-2; no clear D. V shed 5 bases and J shed 3 bases, with 16 bases lying between them. The length of the CDR3 is 15 residues. Germline V gives CDR1 SGHTA, CDR2 FQGNSA. CDR3 nucleotide sequence: TGTGCCAGCAGCACAACGACCTCGGAGTACTATGGCTACACCTTC. Translation: CASSTTTSEYYGYTF.

The V gene is TRBV19, the J gene TRBJ2-7; a possible D gene is TRBD1 (6 bases). The V gene's germline CDR1 is LNHDA and CDR2 SQIVND (reference sequence). The CDR3 has 15 amino acids. V dropped 6 bases and J dropped 2 bases, with 17 bases sitting between them. CDR3 in DNA: TGTGCCAGTAGGAGTCCAGGGGCCAAGGCCTACGAGCAGTACTTC. Translation gives CASRSPGAKAYEQYF.

The chain joins TRBV11-3 to TRBJ2-2; D is uncertain. The CDR3 has 13 amino acids. Per the germline V gene, CDR1 is SGHNT and CDR2 is YENEEA. The germline V and J ends were trimmed by 5 bases and 7 bases, with 11 bases remaining between them. This CDR3 reads CASSPSPGGELFF. As DNA, the CDR3 is TGTGCCAGCAGCCCCTCCCCGGGCGGGGAGCTGTTTTTT.

This clonotype was seen a few times. This rearrangement joins TRBV20-1 to TRBJ2-1, with D perhaps TRBD2 (6 bases). The germline V gene has CDR1 DFQATT and CDR2 SNEGSKA (reference sequence). The V and J ends lost 5 bases and 1 base respectively, with 15 bases between them. This CDR3 is built from 15 residues. The CDR3 DNA reads TGCAGTGCTGATTTCGGGAGAGCGTCCTACAATGAGCAGTTCTTC. Its protein product is CSADFGRASYNEQFF.

This clonotype was recorded at least ten times. The rearrangement uses TRBV12-3 or TRBV12-4 and TRBJ2-7, with 8 nucleotides matching TRBD2. Losses at the gene ends were 5 bases for V and 7 bases for J; bases not matched to a gene: 16. The CDR3 runs 16 residues. CDR3 protein: CASSQLAGRTIREQYF. In DNA form, the CDR3 reads TGTGCCAGCAGTCAATTAGCGGGAAGAACTATTCGGGAGCAGTACTTC.

This clonotype has a count of ten or more. The chain links TRBV10-1 to TRBJ2-7, with 10 positions matching TRBD2. V lost 2 bases, J lost 6 bases, and 4 bases stayed unmatched. This CDR3 contains 14 residues. The V gene's germline CDR1 is WNHNN and CDR2 SYGVQD (reference sequence). The CDR3 nucleotides read TGCGCCAGCAGTGAGGGGCTAGCGGGAGCCGAGCAGTACTTC. Translated: CASSEGLAGAEQYF.

This clonotype has ten or more counts. The rearrangement uses TRBV3-1 and TRBJ2-3; unclear D gene. This CDR3 is 16 amino acids long. Germline V gene lookup returns CDR1 LGHDT and CDR2 YNNKEL (reference sequence). V lost 4 bases to trimming and J lost 2 bases, with 16 bases between them. The CDR3 nucleotides read TGTGCCAGCAGCCCATACCGCACAGAACCCACAGATACGCAGTATTTT. This sequence encodes CASSPYRTEPTDTQYF.

This clonotype showed up just a few times. The V call is TRBV20-1, the J call TRBJ2-1; 8 bases align to TRBD2. Trimming cost V 5 bases and J 10 bases; bases outside gene matches: 16. Germline values: CDR1 DFQATT, CDR2 SNEGSKA (reference sequence). The CDR3 contains 15 residues. CDR3: CSAGGGVTSALEQFF. As DNA, the CDR3 is TGCAGTGCTGGAGGGGGTGTGACTAGCGCGCTCGAGCAGTTCTTC.